These 16 T cell receptor beta chains originate from one sample sequenced in a study of T cells in narcolepsy. Generated by immunoSEQ multiplex PCR, the TCRdb table keeps only in-frame clones and is missing some. The sample contains tens of thousands of clones, roughly 85% of which appear only once. The sequenced material came from CD45RA- memory CD4+ T cells from PBMCs. The source is a human donor with narcolepsy.

The rearrangement joins TRBV4-1 to TRBJ2-7; TRBD1 matches at 7 bases. The germline gives CDR1 MGHRA, CDR2 YSYEKL. V shed 1 base and J 1 base; nucleotides not matched to a gene: 4. This CDR3 region has 15 residues. This CDR3 reads CASSQGTGDSYEQYF. The CDR3 nucleotides read TGCGCCAGCAGCCAAGGGACAGGTGATTCCTACGAGCAGTACTTC.

DNA for the CDR3: TGTGCCAGCACCGGACTCATGAACACTGAAGCTTTCTTT. This gives the protein CASTGLMNTEAFF. The gene calls are TRBV6-5 and TRBJ1-1, with D unclear. The CDR3 covers 13 residues. Germline CDR1 MNHEY, CDR2 SVGAGI. The V and J ends lost 7 bases and 0 bases respectively, with 9 bases between them.

V gene TRBV4-1 combines with J gene TRBJ1-1, with D perhaps TRBD1 (6 bases). CDR1 is MGHRA and CDR2 is YSYEKL in the germline V gene. The CDR3 contains 15 residues. The V gene lost 4 bases and the J gene lost 5 bases, with 17 bases spanning the gap. CDR3 amino acids: CASSREWGGGTEAFF. The CDR3 coding sequence is TGCGCCAGCAGCCGCGAATGGGGGGGCGGGACTGAAGCTTTCTTT.

The gene calls are TRBV9 and TRBJ2-2; weak D call: TRBD2 (5 bases). The V gene lost 0 bases and the J gene lost 4 bases, with 13 bases spanning the gap. This CDR3 spans 16 amino acids. Germline assignment: CDR1 SGDLS and CDR2 YYNGEE. CDR3 sequence: CASSVEVGVFTGELFF. CDR3 DNA: TGTGCCAGCAGCGTAGAGGTCGGGGTGTTCACCGGGGAGCTGTTTTTT. Full variable domain (rest looked up from reference TRBV9 and TRBJ2-2): DSGVTQTPKHLITATGQRVTLRCSPRSGDLSVYWYQQSLDQGLQFLIQYYNGEERAKGNILERFSAQQFPDLHSELNLSSLELGDSALYFCASSVEVGVFTGELFFGEGSRLTVL.

V usage is TRBV5-7 and J usage is TRBJ2-4, with TRBD1 matching 7 bases. TRBV5-7 belongs to the ORF category, with a function that is uncertain. V trimming: 5 bases; J trimming: 6 bases; junction bases outside the gene matches: 8. This CDR3 has 14 residues. The CDR3 DNA is TGTGCCAGCAGTTCCAGACAGGGACCAAACATTCAGTACTTC. It encodes CASSSRQGPNIQYF.

The J gene is TRBJ2-7, the V gene TRBV6-1; 7 positions match TRBD2. Germline V CDR1 and CDR2: MNHNS, SASEGT. The V segment lost 2 bases and the J segment 5 bases; nucleotides outside the gene matches: 12. The CDR3 runs to 16 residues. The CDR3 DNA reads TGTGCCAGCAGTGAACTCGGGGGACTACGGTCCCACGAGCAGTACTTC. Protein: CASSELGGLRSHEQYF.

The chain combines TRBV15 with TRBJ1-2; 8 bases are shared with TRBD1. From germline, CDR1 is LNHNV and CDR2 YYDKDF (reference sequence). This CDR3 has 14 amino acids. Germline trimming cut 4 bases from V and 6 bases from J; bases unmatched to any gene: 7. The CDR3 region is CATSTKQGVDGYTF. The CDR3 DNA reads TGTGCCACCAGCACGAAACAGGGGGTGGATGGCTACACCTTC.

The chain recombines TRBV5-1 with TRBJ2-5, with D perhaps TRBD2 (6 bases). The last part of the DNA fits TRBJ2-7 better; the J call may be wrong. CDR3 size: 16 residues. Germline V gene data show CDR1 as SGHRS and CDR2 as YFSETQ. The CDR3 protein is CASSLWGTPRENEQYF. CDR3 in DNA: TGCGCCAGCAGCTTGTGGGGGACTCCCAGGGAAAACGAGCAGTACTTC.

The chain joins TRBV27 to TRBJ1-1; D remains unclear. This CDR3 is 16 amino acids long. In germline, CDR1 is MNHEY, CDR2 SMNVEV (reference sequence). Deletions cut 2 bases from V and 2 bases from J, with 15 bases between. Here the CDR3 DNA reads TGTGCCAGCAGTTTAGGGTTCGGCGGAAGAAACACTGAAGCTTTCTTT. Amino acid sequence: CASSLGFGGRNTEAFF.

The chain employs TRBV2 and TRBJ2-3, with D maybe TRBD2 (6 bases). CDR3 length: 12 residues. V lost 7 bases, J lost 4 bases, and 9 bases lay in between. Germline CDR1 reads SNHLY; CDR2 reads FYNNEI. The chain's CDR3 is CASTRDSDTQYF. The CDR3 region has the DNA TGTGCCAGCACCCGGGACTCAGATACGCAGTATTTT. The whole variable domain, filled in from reference TRBV2 and TRBJ2-3, reads EPEVTQTPSHQVTQMGQEVILRCVPISNHLYFYWYRQILGQKVEFLVSFYNNEISEKSEIFDDQFSVERPDGSNFTLKIRSTKLEDSAMYFCASTRDSDTQYFGPGTRLTVL.

Concerning this clone itself: At the DNA level, this CDR3 is encoded by other sequences in the same sample as well. The genes are TRBV6-1 and TRBJ1-3; D possibly corresponds to TRBD1 (5 bases). The germline V and J ends were trimmed by 2 bases and 1 base, with 9 bases remaining between them. Germline CDR1 and CDR2: MNHNS and SASEGT. CDR3 size: 15 residues. The CDR3 region has the DNA TGTGCCAGCAGTGAAAGGGACTTTTCTGGAAACACCATATATTTT. Its protein is CASSERDFSGNTIYF.

The gene calls are TRBV19 and TRBJ2-7; 10 bases match TRBD1. The CDR3 covers 17 residues. V shed 2 bases and J 3 bases; nucleotides not matched to a gene: 10. In germline, CDR1 is LNHDA, CDR2 SQIVND (reference sequence). CDR3 residues: CASSISHDRGRLYEQYF. CDR3 in DNA: TGTGCCAGTAGTATAAGCCACGACAGGGGGCGCCTCTACGAGCAGTACTTC.

The V gene is TRBV10-3, the J gene TRBJ2-1, with 8 bases fitting TRBD1. The trim removed 5 bases at V and 4 bases at J, leaving 7 bases unmatched. The CDR3 loop spans 15 amino acids. In germline, CDR1 is ENHRY, CDR2 SYGVKD. The CDR3 DNA sequence: TGTGCCATCAGTTCCGGACAGGGAGGATACAATGAGCAGTTCTTC. It is translated as CAISSGQGGYNEQFF.

V and J are TRBV5-1 and TRBJ1-5; 10 bases are shared with TRBD1. This CDR3 has 17 amino acids. Losses at the gene ends were 1 base for V and 7 bases for J; bases not matched to a gene: 11. From germline, CDR1 is SGHRS and CDR2 YFSETQ. CDR3 nucleotide sequence: TGCGCCAGCAGCTTGTCCCCTTCGACAGGGGGCTTCCAGCCCCAGCATTTT. Translating it yields CASSLSPSTGGFQPQHF. Drawing the rest from reference TRBV5-1 and TRBJ1-5, the complete variable domain is KAGVTQTPRYLIKTRGQQVTLSCSPISGHRSVSWYQQTPGQGLQFLFEYFSETQRNKGNFPGRFSGRQFSNSRSEMNVSTLELGDSALYLCASSLSPSTGGFQPQHFGDGTRLSIL.

V gene TRBV6-1 combines with J gene TRBJ2-5; 8 nucleotides match TRBD1. Near its end, the DNA agrees better with TRBJ2-7, so the J call may be wrong. The CDR3 covers 13 residues. Germline V gene data show CDR1 as MNHNS and CDR2 as SASEGT. Here the CDR3 reads CASKDRASYEQYF. CDR3 coding DNA: TGTGCCAGCAAGGACAGGGCCTCGTACGAGCAGTACTTC.

The sample holds one count of this clone. The chain couples TRBV2 to TRBJ1-1; D not certain. The V gene's germline CDR1 is SNHLY and CDR2 FYNNEI. The V gene lost 7 bases and the J gene lost 5 bases, with 11 bases spanning the gap. This CDR3 is 12 amino acids long. CDR3 bases: TGTGCCAGCAAACTTTCCCTAACTGAAGCTTTCTTT. It yields the protein CASKLSLTEAFF.